A single T cell receptor (beta chain) is shown here with its context. This sample is part of a study of blood T cell repertoires in COVID-19. Study overall: T cells, B-cell-depleted T cells, or PBMCs supplied cDNA or gDNA.

The CDR3 runs 18 residues. V trimming: 4 bases; J trimming: 7 bases; junction bases outside the gene matches: 21. Germline V gene sequence: CDR1 SGHRS, CDR2 YFSETQ. The table came from immunoSEQ multiplex PCR; TCRdb's copy has only in-frame clones and leaves some out. The data show about 40,000 clones, about nine tenths seen once. The sample taken for sequencing was peripheral blood. The sequence was obtained from a man between 60 and 75 years old with acute or convalescent COVID-19. The chain couples TRBV5-1 to TRBJ2-7, with TRBD2 matching over 9 bases. The CDR3 sequence is CASSPLGSGLARGGEQYV. CDR3 coding DNA: TGCGCCAGCAGCCCCCTTGGCTCAGGACTAGCGAGGGGCGGTGAGCAGTACGTC.